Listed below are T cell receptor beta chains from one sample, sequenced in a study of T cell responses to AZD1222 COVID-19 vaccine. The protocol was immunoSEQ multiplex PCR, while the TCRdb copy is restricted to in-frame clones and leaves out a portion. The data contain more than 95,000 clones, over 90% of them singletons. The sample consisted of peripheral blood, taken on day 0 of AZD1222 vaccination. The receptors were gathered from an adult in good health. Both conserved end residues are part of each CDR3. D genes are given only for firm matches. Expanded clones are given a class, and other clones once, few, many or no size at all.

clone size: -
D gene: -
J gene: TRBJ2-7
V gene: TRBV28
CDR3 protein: CARTYEQYF
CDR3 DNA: TGTGCCAGGACCTACGAGCAGTACTTC

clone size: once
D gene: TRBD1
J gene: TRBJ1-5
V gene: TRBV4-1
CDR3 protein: CASSHRQGRLVEPQHF
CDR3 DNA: TGCGCCAGCAGCCATAGACAGGGTCGGCTCGTGGAGCCCCAGCATTTT

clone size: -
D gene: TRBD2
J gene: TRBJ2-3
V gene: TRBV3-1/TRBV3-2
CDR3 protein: CASSQGLAGTDTQYF
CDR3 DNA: TGTGCCAGCAGCCAAGGACTAGCGGGGACAGATACGCAGTATTTT

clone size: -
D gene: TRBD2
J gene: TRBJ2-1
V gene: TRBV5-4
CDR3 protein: CASSGRLAGASNEQFF
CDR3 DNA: TGTGCCAGCAGCGGACGACTAGCGGGAGCTTCAAATGAGCAGTTCTTC

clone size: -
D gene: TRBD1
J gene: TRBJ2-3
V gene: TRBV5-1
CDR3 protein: CASSLAGTDTDTQYF
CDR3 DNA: TGCGCCAGCAGCTTGGCCGGGACAGATACAGATACGCAGTATTTT

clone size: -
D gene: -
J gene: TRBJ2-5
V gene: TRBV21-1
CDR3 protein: CASSKDRVRETQYF
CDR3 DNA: TGTGCCAGCAGCAAGGACAGGGTTCGAGAGACCCAGTACTTC

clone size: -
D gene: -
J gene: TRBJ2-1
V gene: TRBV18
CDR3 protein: CASSTRGAGNEQFF
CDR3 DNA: TGTGCCAGCTCCACGCGAGGAGCGGGCAATGAGCAGTTCTTC

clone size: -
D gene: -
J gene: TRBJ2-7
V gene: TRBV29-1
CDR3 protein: CSALVLGYEQYF
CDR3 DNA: TGCAGCGCCTTAGTTTTGGGCTACGAGCAGTACTTC

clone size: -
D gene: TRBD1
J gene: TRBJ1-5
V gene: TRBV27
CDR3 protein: CASSPGTGGRNQPQHF
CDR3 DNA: TGTGCCAGCAGTCCAGGGACAGGGGGACGCAATCAGCCCCAGCATTTT

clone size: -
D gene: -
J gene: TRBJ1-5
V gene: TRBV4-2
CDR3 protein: CASSQDQGPGNQPQHF
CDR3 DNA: TGTGCCAGCAGCCAAGATCAGGGGCCTGGCAATCAGCCCCAGCATTTT

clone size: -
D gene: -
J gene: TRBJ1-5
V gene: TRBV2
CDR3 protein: CASSLINQPQHF
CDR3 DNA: TGTGCCAGCAGCCTAATAAATCAGCCCCAGCATTTT

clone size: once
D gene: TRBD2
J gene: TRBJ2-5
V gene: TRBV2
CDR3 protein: CASCGRAYQETQYF
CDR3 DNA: TGTGCCAGCTGCGGGAGGGCCTACCAAGAGACCCAGTACTTC

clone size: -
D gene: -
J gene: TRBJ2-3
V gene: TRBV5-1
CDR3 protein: CASSLTRGAASTDTQYF
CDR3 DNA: TGCGCCAGCAGCCTTACCCGGGGGGCGGCGAGCACAGATACGCAGTATTTT

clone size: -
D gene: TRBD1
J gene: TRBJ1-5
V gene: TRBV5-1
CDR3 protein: CASSRGQGDQPQHF
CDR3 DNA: TGCGCCAGCAGCAGGGGACAGGGGGACCAGCCCCAGCATTTT

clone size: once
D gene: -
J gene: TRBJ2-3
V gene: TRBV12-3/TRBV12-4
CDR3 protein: CASSLMGVDTQYF
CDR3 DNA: TGTGCCAGCAGTTTGATGGGAGTCGATACGCAGTATTTT

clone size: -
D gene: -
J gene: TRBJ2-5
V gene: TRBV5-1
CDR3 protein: CASSLFSAETQYF
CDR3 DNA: TGCGCCAGCAGCTTGTTCAGCGCAGAGACCCAGTACTTC

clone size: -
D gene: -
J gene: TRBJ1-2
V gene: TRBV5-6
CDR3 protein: CASRQDSITYGYTF
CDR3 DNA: TGTGCCAGCAGACAGGACAGCATAACCTATGGCTACACCTTC

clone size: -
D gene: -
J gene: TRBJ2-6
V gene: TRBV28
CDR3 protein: CASTRGISVGANVLTF
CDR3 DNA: TGTGCCAGCACGAGGGGGATCTCCGTTGGGGCCAACGTCCTGACTTTC

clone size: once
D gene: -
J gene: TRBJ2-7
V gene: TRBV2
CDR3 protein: CASSDLGYEQYF
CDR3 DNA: TGTGCCAGCAGTGATCTGGGCTACGAGCAGTACTTC

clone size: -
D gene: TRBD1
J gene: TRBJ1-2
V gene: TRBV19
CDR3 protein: CASSLGGQVYGYTF
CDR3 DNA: TGTGCCAGTAGTCTGGGGGGACAGGTCTATGGCTACACCTTC

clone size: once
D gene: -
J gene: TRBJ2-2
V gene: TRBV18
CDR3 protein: CASSPPGRTGELFF
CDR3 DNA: TGTGCCAGCTCACCTCCGGGAAGGACCGGGGAGCTGTTTTTT

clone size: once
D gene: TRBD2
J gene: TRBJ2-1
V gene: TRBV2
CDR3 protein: CASAVAGGPHEQFF
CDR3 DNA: TGTGCCAGCGCCGTAGCGGGAGGGCCTCATGAGCAGTTCTTC

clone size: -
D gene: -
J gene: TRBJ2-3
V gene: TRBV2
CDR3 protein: CASRSDTQYF
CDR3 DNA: TGTGCCAGCAGGTCGGATACGCAGTATTTT

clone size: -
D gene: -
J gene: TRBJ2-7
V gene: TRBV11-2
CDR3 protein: CASSSTLAGYEQYF
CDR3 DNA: TGTGCCAGCAGCTCTACATTGGCGGGCTACGAGCAGTACTTC

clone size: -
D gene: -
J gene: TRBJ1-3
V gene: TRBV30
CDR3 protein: CAWSVRENTIYF
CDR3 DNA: TGTGCCTGGAGTGTACGTGAAAACACCATATATTTT

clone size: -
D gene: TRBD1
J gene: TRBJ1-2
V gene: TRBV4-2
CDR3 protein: CASSRDRGLYGYTF
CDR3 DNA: TGTGCCAGCAGCCGGGACAGGGGCCTTTATGGCTACACCTTC

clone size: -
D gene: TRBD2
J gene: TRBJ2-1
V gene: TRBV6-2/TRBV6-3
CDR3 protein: CASSYRLARSLSNEQFF
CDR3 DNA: TGTGCCAGCAGTTATCGACTAGCGCGCAGTTTGAGCAATGAGCAGTTCTTC

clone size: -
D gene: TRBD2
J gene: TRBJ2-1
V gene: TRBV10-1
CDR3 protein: CASSELAGGLGNEQFF
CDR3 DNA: TGCGCCAGCAGTGAACTAGCGGGAGGCTTAGGCAATGAGCAGTTCTTC

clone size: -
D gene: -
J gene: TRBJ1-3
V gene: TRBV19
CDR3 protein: CANLKTEHPSGNTIYF
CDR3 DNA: TGTGCCAACTTGAAGACAGAGCACCCCTCTGGAAACACCATATATTTT

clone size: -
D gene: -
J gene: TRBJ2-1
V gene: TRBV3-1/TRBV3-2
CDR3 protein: CASSPWTEPYEQFF
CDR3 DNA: TGTGCCAGCAGCCCCTGGACCGAGCCCTATGAGCAGTTCTTC

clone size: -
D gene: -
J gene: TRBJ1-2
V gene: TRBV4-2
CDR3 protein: CASSQDRTNYGYTF
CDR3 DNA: TGTGCCAGCAGCCAAGACAGAACTAACTATGGCTACACCTTC

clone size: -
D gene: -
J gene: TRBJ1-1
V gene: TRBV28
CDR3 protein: CASITLGGEAFF
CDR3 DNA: TGTGCCAGCATCACCCTCGGCGGTGAGGCTTTCTTT

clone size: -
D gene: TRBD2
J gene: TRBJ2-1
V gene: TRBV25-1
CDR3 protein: CASSGKKRDSYNEQFF
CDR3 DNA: TGTGCCAGCAGTGGAAAAAAGCGGGACTCCTACAATGAGCAGTTCTTC

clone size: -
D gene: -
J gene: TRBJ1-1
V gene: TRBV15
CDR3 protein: CATSRFREGTEAFF
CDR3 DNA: TGTGCCACCAGCAGATTCAGGGAGGGCACTGAAGCTTTCTTT

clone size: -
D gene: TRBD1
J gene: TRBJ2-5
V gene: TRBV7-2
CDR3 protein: CASSLTDRGGETQYF
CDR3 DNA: TGTGCCAGCAGCTTGACGGACAGGGGTGGAGAGACCCAGTACTTC

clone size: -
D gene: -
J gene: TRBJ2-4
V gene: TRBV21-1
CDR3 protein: CASSKVGGRAPLAKNIQYF
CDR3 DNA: TGTGCCAGCAGCAAAGTAGGCGGGAGGGCCCCGCTAGCCAAAAACATTCAGTACTTC

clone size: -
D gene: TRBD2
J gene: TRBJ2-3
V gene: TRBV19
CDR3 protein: CASQTSGSTDTQYF
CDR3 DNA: TGTGCCAGTCAAACTAGCGGGAGCACAGATACGCAGTATTTT